This TCR beta chain was captured by sequencing in a study of T cells in Graves' hyperthyroidism and ophthalmopathy. At least ten counts were recorded for this clonotype. Its target is unknown. Study-level findings and limits: Most thyroid clonotypes that were expanded above 0.001 also turned up in blood.

This CDR3 has 18 amino acids. The germline gives CDR1 MNHEY, CDR2 SVGEGT. J lost 3 bases, V lost 2 bases, and 14 bases had no gene match. There were TCR beta CDR3 regions amplified from RNA transcripts. With the HTBI primer set, the TCR CDR3 went through a first round of RT-PCR. MiXCR was run by TCRdb on the multiplex PCR reads, yielding one entry per CDR3 protein. The table has about 500,000 distinct CDR3 sequences, approximately 17% seen once. Exclusions: uncontrolled infection, other autoimmune disease, pregnancy, lactation. The diagnostic basis comprised clinical symptoms, serum thyroxine and TRAb, thyroid ultrasound and orbital computed tomography. Isolation of PBMCs was performed on around 9.7 ml fresh peripheral blood.

Sequencing was done on a sample of blood. The rearrangement uses TRBV6-2 or TRBV6-3 and TRBJ1-1, with TRBD1 matching 8 bases. This sequence was found in a woman aged 18-29 years with Graves' ophthalmopathy. CDR3 protein: CASSYTFRGLWVDTEAFF. The CDR3 DNA follows: TGTGCCAGCAGTTACACCTTCAGGGGGCTTTGGGTGGACACTGAAGCTTTCTTT.